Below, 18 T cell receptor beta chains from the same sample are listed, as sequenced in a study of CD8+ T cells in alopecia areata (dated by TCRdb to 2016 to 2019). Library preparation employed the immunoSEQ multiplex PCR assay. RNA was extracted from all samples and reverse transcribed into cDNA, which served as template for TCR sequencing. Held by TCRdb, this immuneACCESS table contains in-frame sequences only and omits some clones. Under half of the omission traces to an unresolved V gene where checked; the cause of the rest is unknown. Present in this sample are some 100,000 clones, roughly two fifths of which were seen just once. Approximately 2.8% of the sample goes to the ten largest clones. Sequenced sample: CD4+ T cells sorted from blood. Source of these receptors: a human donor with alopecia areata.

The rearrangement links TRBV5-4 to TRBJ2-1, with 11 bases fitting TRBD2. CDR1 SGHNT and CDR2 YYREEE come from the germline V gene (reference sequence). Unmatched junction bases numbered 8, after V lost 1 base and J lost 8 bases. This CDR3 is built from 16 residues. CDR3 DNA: TGTGCCAGCAGCTTGTTGACTAGCGGGGCCTGGGATGAGCAGTTCTTC. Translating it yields CASSLLTSGAWDEQFF.

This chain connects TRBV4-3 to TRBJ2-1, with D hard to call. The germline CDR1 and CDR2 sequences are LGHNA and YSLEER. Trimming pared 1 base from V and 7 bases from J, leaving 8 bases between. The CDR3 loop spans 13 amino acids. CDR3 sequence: CASSQARLNEQFF. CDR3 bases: TGCGCCAGCAGCCAAGCCAGGTTGAATGAGCAGTTCTTC.

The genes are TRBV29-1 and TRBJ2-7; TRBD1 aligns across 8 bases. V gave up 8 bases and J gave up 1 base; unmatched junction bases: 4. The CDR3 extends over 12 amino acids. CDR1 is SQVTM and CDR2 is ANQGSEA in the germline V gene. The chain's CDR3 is CSFRTGSYEQYF. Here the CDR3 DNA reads TGCAGCTTTCGGACAGGGTCCTACGAGCAGTACTTC.

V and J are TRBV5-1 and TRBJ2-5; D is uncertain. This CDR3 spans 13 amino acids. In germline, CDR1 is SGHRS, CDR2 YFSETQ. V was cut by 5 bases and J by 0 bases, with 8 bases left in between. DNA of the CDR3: TGCGCCAGCAGGTGGAACCACCAAGAGACCCAGTACTTC. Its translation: CASRWNHQETQYF.

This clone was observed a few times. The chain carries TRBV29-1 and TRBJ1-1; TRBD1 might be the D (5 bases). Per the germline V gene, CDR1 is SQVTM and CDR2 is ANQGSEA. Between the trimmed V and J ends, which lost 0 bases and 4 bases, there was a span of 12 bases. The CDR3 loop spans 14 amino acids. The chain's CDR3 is CSVEDFGGSTEAFF. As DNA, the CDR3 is TGCAGCGTTGAAGATTTCGGGGGGAGCACTGAAGCTTTCTTT.

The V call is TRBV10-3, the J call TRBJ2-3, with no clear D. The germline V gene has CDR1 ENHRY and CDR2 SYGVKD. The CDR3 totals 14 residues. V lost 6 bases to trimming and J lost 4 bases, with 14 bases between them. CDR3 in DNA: TGTGCCATCAGGGGCGATAAGACGCCAGATACGCAGTATTTT. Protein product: CAIRGDKTPDTQYF.

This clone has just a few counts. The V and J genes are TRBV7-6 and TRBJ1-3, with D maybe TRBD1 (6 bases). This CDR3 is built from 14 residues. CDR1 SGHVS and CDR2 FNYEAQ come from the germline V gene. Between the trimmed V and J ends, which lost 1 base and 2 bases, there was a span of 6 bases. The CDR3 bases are TGTGCCAGCAGCTTAGACAGGGCTGGAAACACCATATATTTT. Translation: CASSLDRAGNTIYF. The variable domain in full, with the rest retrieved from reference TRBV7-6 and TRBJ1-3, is GAGVSQSPRYKVTKRGQDVALRCDPISGHVSLYWYRQALGQGPEFLTYFNYEAQQDKSGLPNDRFSAERPEGSISTLTIQRTEQRDSAMYRCASSLDRAGNTIYFGEGSWLTVV.

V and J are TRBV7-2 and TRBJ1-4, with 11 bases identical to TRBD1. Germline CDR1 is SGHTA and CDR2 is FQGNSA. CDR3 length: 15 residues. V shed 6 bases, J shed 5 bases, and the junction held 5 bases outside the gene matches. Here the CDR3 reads CASRPGTGGNEKLFF. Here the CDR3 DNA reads TGTGCCAGCAGGCCCGGGACAGGGGGGAATGAAAAACTGTTTTTT. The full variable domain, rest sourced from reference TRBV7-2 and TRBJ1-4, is GAGVSQSPSNKVTEKGKDVELRCDPISGHTALYWYRQSLGQGLEFLIYFQGNSAPDKSGLPSDRFSAERTGGSVSTLTIQRTQQEDSAVYLCASRPGTGGNEKLFFGSGTQLSVL.

The CDR3 spells CASSFSPGELFF. The DNA for the CDR3 is TGTGCCAGCAGTTTCAGCCCCGGGGAGCTGTTTTTT. The rearrangement joins TRBV28 to TRBJ2-2, with D unclear. The CDR3 covers 12 residues. CDR1 MDHEN and CDR2 SYDVKM come from the germline V gene. Trimming stripped 3 bases from V and 6 bases from J, with 5 bases between.

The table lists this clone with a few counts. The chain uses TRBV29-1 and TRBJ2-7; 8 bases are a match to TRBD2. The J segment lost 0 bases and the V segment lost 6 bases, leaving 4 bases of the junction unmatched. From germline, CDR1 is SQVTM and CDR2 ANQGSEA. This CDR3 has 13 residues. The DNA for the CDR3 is TGCAGCGTCGGGACTAGGCACTCCTACGAGCAGTACTTC. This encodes CSVGTRHSYEQYF.

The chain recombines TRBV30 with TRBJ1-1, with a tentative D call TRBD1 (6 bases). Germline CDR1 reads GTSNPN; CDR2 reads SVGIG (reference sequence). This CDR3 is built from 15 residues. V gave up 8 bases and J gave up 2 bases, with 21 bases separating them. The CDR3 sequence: CAGGRLDRDNTEAFF. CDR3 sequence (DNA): TGTGCCGGGGGGCGGCTGGACAGAGATAACACTGAAGCTTTCTTT. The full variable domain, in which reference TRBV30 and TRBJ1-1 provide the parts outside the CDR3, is SQTIHQWPATLVQPVGSPLSLECTVEGTSNPNLYWYRQAAGRGLQLLFYSVGIGQISSEVPQNLSASRPQDRQFILSSKKLLLSDSGFYLCAGGRLDRDNTEAFFGQGTRLTVV.

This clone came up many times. The CDR3 nucleotides are TGTGCCAGCAGCTCCTACGAATTGGGGCTCTCTGGAAACACCATATATTTT. It translates to CASSSYELGLSGNTIYF. The chain links TRBV7-6 to TRBJ1-3; D might be TRBD1 (5 bases). The CDR3 covers 17 residues. Germline V gene sequence: CDR1 SGHVS, CDR2 FNYEAQ. With 4 bases removed from V and 0 bases from J, the gap between germline ends came to 16 bases.

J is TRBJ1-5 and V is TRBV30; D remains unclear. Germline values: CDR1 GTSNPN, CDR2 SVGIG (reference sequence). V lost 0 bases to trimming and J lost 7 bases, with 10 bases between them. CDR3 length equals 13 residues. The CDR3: CAWSVPLRQPQHF. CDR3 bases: TGTGCCTGGAGTGTACCTCTTAGACAGCCCCAGCATTTT.

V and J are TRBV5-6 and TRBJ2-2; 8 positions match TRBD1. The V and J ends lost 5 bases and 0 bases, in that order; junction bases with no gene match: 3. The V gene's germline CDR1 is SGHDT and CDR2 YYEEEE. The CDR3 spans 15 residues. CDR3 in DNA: TGTGCCAGCAGTCGGGACAGGACGAACACCGGGGAGCTGTTTTTT. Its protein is CASSRDRTNTGELFF. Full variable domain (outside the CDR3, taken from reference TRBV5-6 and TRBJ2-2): DAGVTQSPTHLIKTRGQQVTLRCSPKSGHDTVSWYQQALGQGPQFIFQYYEEEERQRGNFPDRFSGHQFPNYSSELNVNALLLGDSALYLCASSRDRTNTGELFFGEGSRLTVL.

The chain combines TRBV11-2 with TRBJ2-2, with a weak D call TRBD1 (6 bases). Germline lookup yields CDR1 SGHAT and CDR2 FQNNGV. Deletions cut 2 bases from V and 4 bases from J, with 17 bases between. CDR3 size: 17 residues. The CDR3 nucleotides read TGTGCCAGCAGCTTAAAGCCCACGGACAGACGCACCGGGGAGCTGTTTTTT. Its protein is CASSLKPTDRRTGELFF.

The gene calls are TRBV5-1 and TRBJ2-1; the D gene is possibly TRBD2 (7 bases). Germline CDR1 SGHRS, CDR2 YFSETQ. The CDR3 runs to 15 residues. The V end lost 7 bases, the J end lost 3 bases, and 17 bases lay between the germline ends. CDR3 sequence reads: CASSSSGEGYNEQFF. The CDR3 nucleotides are TGCGCCAGCTCAAGTTCAGGGGAGGGCTACAATGAGCAGTTCTTC.

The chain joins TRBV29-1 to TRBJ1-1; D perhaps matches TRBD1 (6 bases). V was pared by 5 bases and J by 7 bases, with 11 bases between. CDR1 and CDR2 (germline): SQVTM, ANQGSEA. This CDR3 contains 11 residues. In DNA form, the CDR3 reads TGCAGCGTTAGGGGGTTCGGTGAAGCTTTCTTT. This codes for CSVRGFGEAFF. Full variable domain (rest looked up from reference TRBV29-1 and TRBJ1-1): SAVISQKPSRDICQRGTSLTIQCQVDSQVTMMFWYRQQPGQSLTLIATANQGSEATYESGFVIDKFPISRPNLTFSTLTVSNMSPEDSSIYLCSVRGFGEAFFGQGTRLTVV.

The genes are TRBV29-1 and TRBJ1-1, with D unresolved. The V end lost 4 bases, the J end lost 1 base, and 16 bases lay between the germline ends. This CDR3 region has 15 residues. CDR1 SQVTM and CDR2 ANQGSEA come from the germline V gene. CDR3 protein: CSVGLNGYRNTEAFF. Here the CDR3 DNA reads TGCAGCGTTGGTTTGAACGGATATCGGAACACTGAAGCTTTCTTT.